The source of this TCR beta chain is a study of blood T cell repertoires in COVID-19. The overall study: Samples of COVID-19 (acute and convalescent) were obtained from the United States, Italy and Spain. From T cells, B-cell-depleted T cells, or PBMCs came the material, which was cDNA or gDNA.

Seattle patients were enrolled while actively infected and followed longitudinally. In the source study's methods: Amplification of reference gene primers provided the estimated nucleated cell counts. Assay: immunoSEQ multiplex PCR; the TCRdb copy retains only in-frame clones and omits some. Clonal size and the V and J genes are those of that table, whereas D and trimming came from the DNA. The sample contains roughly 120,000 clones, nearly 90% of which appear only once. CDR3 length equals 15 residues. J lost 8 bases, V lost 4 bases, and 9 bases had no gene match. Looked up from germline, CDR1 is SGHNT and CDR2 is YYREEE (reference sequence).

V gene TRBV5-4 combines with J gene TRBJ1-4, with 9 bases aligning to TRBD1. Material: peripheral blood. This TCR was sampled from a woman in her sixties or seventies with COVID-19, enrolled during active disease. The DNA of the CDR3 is TGTGCCAGCAGCAAAACAGGGGGCGCAACGGAAAAACTGTTTTTT. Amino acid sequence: CASSKTGGATEKLFF.